The 8 T cell receptor beta chains below come from one sample, sequenced in a study of cytomegalovirus exposure and HLA in healthy donors. 60 Vbeta and 13 Jbeta primers were used in PCR. Libraries were prepared by immunoSEQ multiplex PCR; TCRdb keeps only in-frame clonotypes and omits some of them. The sample has roughly 150,000 clones; 80% to 90% are singletons. Sequenced input: PBMCs. These receptor sequences come from a woman between 18 and 29 years old in good health and CMV-seronegative.

V gene TRBV10-3 combines with J gene TRBJ1-3; D call uncertain. Trimming removed 6 bases from V and 0 bases from J, with 6 bases in between. This CDR3 is built from 13 residues. Germline loops: CDR1 ENHRY, CDR2 SYGVKD. CDR3 coding DNA: TGTGCCATCAGACAGACCTCTGGAAACACCATATATTTT. Amino acid sequence: CAIRQTSGNTIYF.

V is TRBV28 and J is TRBJ2-7; D perhaps matches TRBD2 (6 bases). The CDR3 totals 16 residues. Germline CDR1 MDHEN, CDR2 SYDVKM. V was pared by 6 bases and J by 3 bases, with 21 bases between. CDR3 region: CASSPVLGLTNYEQYF. The CDR3 DNA is TGTGCCAGCAGCCCTGTATTGGGACTCACCAACTACGAGCAGTACTTC.

This clone appeared a single time. V gene TRBV18 combines with J gene TRBJ1-5; D perhaps matches TRBD1 (5 bases). V was clipped by 1 base and J by 1 base, with 11 bases between them. Germline V lookup: CDR1 KGHSH, CDR2 LQKENI. CDR3 length: 16 residues. CDR3 coding DNA: TGTGCCAGCTCACCACGGGCAGGGAGGAGCAATCAGCCCCAGCATTTT. Its protein product is CASSPRAGRSNQPQHF.

The chain joins TRBV5-1 to TRBJ2-7; 14 nucleotides line up with TRBD2. In germline, CDR1 is SGHRS, CDR2 YFSETQ. The J segment lost 0 bases and the V segment lost 3 bases, leaving 2 bases of the junction unmatched. The CDR3 covers 16 residues. The CDR3 sequence: CASSSTSGRASYEQYF. The CDR3 DNA is TGCGCCAGCAGCTCGACTAGCGGGAGGGCCTCCTACGAGCAGTACTTC.

This rearrangement joins TRBV6-6 to TRBJ2-5; D remains unclear. Gene TRBJ2-7 matches the end of the DNA better, so the J call may be wrong. The CDR3 loop spans 14 amino acids. Germline-derived CDR1 and CDR2 are MNHNY and SVGAGI (reference sequence). CDR3 loop: CASSKEPRVYEQYF. Written as DNA, the CDR3 is TGTGCCAGCAGTAAAGAGCCCCGGGTCTACGAGCAGTACTTC.

This chain joins TRBV10-3 and TRBJ1-5, with 7 bases aligning to TRBD1. Germline V gene sequence: CDR1 ENHRY, CDR2 SYGVKD. The CDR3 contains 14 residues. Germline trimming cut 8 bases from V and 0 bases from J; bases unmatched to any gene: 4. The CDR3 here is CAISQGVSNQPQHF. The CDR3 nucleotides are TGTGCCATCTCCCAGGGGGTTAGCAATCAGCCCCAGCATTTT.

The chain carries TRBV21-1 and TRBJ1-4; the D call TRBD1 from the table was never checked on the DNA. TRBV21-1 is a recognized pseudogene. The CDR3 length is 15 residues. CDR3 in amino acids: CASSKTGQGGEKLFF. The CDR3 DNA reads as TGTGCCAGCAGCAAGACTGGACAGGGTGGGGAAAAACTGTTTTTT.

V gene TRBV19 combines with J gene TRBJ2-5, with D tentatively TRBD1 (5 bases). Germline CDR1 is LNHDA and CDR2 is SQIVND (reference sequence). This CDR3 contains 13 residues. Deletions cut 1 base from V and 2 bases from J, with 5 bases between. Here the CDR3 DNA reads TGTGCCAGTAGTATAGGACAGCAAGAGACCCAGTACTTC. Residues: CASSIGQQETQYF.